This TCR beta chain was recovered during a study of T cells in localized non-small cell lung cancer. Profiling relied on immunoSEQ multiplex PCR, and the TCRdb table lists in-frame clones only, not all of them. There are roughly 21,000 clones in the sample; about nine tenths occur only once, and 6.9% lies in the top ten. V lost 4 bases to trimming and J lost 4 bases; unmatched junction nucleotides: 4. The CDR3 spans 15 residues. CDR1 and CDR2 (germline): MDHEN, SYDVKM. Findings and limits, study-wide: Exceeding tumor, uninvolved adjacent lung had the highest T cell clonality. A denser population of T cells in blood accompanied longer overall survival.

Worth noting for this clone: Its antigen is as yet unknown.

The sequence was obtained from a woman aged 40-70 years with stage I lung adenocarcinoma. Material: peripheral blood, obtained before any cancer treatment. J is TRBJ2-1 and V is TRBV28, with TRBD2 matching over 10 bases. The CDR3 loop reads CASSSGTSVYNEQFF. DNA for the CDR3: TGTGCCAGCAGTTCCGGGACTAGCGTTTACAATGAGCAGTTCTTC.